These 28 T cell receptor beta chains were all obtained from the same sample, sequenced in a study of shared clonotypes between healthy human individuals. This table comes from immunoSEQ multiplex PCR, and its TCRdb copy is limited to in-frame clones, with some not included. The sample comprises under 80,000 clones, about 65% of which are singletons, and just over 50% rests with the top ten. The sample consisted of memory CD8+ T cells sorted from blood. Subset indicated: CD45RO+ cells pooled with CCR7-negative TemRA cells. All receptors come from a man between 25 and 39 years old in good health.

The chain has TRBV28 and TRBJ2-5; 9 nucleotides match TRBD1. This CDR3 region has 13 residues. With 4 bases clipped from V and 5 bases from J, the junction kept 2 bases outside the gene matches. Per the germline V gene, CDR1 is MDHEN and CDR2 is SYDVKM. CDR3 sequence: CASSWTGDETQYF. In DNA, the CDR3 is TGTGCCAGCAGTTGGACAGGGGACGAGACCCAGTACTTC.

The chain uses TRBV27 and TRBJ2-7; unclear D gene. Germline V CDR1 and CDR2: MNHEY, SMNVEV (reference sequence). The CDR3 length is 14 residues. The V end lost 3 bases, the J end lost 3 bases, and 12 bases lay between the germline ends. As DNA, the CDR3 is TGTGCCAGCAGTTTTTCGCTGTCAATCTACGAGCAGTACTTC. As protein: CASSFSLSIYEQYF.

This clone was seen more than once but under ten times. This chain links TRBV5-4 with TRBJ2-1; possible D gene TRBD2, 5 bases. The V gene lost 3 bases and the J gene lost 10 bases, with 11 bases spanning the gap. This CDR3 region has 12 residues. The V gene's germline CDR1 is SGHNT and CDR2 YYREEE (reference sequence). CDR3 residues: CASSSIGGEQFF. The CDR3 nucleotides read TGTGCCAGCAGCTCGATAGGAGGCGAGCAGTTCTTC.

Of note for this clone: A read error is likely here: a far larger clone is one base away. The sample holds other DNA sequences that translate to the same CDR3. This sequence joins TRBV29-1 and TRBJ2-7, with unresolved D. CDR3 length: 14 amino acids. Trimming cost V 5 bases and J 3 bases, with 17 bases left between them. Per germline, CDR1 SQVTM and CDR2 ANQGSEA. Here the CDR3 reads CSVRLAVPFYEQYF. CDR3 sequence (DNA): TGCAGCGTTAGATTGGCGGTACCCTTCTACGAGCAGTACTTC.

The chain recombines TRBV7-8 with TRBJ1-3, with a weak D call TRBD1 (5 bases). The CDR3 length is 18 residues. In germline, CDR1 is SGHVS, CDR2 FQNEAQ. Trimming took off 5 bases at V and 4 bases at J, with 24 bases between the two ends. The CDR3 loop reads CASSPPRGRTSGGNTIYF. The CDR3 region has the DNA TGTGCCAGCAGCCCGCCTCGGGGCAGAACATCGGGAGGAAACACCATATATTTT. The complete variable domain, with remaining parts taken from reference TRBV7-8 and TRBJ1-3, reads GAGVSQSPRYKVAKRGQDVALRCDPISGHVSLFWYQQALGQGPEFLTYFQNEAQLDKSGLPSDRFFAERPEGSVSTLKIQRTQQEDSAVYLCASSPPRGRTSGGNTIYFGEGSWLTVV.

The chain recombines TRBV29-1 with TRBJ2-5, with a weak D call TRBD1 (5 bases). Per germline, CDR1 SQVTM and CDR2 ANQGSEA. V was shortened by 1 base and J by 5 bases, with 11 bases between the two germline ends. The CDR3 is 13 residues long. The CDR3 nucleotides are TGCAGCGTTGAAGCCCCAGGGTACGAGACCCAGTACTTC. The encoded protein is CSVEAPGYETQYF.

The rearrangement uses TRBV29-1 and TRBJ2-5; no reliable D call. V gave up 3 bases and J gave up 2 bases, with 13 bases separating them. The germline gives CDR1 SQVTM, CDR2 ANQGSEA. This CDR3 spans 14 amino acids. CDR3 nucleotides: TGCAGCGTTGAGGCGCCAGGCCTACAAGAGACCCAGTACTTC. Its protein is CSVEAPGLQETQYF.

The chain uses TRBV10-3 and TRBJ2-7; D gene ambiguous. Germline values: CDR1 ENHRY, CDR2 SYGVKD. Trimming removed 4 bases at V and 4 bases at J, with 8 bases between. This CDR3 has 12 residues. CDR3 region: CAISASLYEQYF. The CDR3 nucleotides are TGTGCCATCAGTGCTTCCTTGTACGAGCAGTACTTC.

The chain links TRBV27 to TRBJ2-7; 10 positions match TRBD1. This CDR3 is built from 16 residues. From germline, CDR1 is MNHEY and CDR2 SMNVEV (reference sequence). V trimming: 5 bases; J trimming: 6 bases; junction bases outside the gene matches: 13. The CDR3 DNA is TGTGCCAGCAGTGCAGCGACAGGGGGCCCCCATAGCGAGCAGTACTTC. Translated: CASSAATGGPHSEQYF.

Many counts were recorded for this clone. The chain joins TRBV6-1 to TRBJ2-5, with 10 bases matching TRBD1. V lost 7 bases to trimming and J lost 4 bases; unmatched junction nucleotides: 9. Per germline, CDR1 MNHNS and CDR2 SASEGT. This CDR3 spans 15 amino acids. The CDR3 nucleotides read TGTGCCAGCACCATAGGGACAGGGGAGGTAGAGACCCAGTACTTC. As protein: CASTIGTGEVETQYF.

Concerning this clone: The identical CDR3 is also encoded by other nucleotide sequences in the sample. CDR3 region: CASRGLAYEQYF. In DNA form, the CDR3 reads TGTGCCAGCAGAGGTCTCGCCTACGAGCAGTACTTC. The chain is built from TRBV6-5 and TRBJ2-7; D unresolved. With 6 bases removed from V and 2 bases from J, the gap between germline ends came to 8 bases. Germline V gene lookup returns CDR1 MNHEY and CDR2 SVGAGI. There are 12 residues in the CDR3.

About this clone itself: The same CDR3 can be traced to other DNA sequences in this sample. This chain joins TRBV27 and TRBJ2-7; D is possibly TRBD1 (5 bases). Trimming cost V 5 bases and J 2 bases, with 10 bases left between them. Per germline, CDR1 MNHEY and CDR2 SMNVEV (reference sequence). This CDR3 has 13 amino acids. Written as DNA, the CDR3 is TGTGCCAGCAGTCTCCAGGGTCCCTACGAGCAGTACTTC. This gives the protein CASSLQGPYEQYF.

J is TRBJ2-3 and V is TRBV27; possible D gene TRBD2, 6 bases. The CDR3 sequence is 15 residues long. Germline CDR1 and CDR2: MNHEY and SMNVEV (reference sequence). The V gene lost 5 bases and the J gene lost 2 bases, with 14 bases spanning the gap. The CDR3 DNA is TGTGCCAGCAGTCAGAAACTAGCCGTCACAGATACGCAGTATTTT. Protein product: CASSQKLAVTDTQYF.

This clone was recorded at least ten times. This CDR3 is CASSAEIAGGPVEQYF. In nucleotides, the CDR3 is TGTGCCAGCAGCGCCGAAATAGCGGGAGGGCCGGTCGAGCAGTACTTC. The chain recombines TRBV9 with TRBJ2-7, with 11 bases matching TRBD2. The CDR3 length is 16 residues. V lost 3 bases, J lost 6 bases, and 11 bases stayed unmatched. Germline V gives CDR1 SGDLS, CDR2 YYNGEE.

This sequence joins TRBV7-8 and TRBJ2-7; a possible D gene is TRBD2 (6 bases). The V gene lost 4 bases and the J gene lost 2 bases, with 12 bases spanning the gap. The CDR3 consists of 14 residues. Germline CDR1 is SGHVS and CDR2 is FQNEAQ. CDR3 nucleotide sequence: TGTGCCAGCAGCTCGCCGGGACTTACCTACGAGCAGTACTTC. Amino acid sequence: CASSSPGLTYEQYF.

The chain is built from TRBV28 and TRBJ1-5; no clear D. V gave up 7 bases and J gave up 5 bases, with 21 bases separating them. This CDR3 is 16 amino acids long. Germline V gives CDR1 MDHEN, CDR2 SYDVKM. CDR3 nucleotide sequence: TGTGCCAGCATTTCATCGGGTTCCGGGCCTGATCAGCCCCAGCATTTT. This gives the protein CASISSGSGPDQPQHF. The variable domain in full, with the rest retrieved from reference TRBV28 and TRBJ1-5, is DVKVTQSSRYLVKRTGEKVFLECVQDMDHENMFWYRQDPGLGLRLIYFSYDVKMKEKGDIPEGYSVSREKKERFSLILESASTNQTSMYLCASISSGSGPDQPQHFGDGTRLSIL.

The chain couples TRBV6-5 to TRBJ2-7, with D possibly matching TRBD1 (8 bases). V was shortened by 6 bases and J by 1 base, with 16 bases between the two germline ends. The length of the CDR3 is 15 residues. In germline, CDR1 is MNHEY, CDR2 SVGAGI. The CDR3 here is CASRPDRGLSYEQYF. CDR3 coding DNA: TGTGCCAGCAGACCCGACAGGGGACTATCCTACGAGCAGTACTTC.

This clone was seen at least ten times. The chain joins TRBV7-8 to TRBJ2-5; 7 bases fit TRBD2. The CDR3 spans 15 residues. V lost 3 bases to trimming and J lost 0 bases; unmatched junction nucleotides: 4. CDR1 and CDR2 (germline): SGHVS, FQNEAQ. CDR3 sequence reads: CASSFWGGHQETQYF. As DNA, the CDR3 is TGTGCCAGCAGCTTCTGGGGGGGACACCAAGAGACCCAGTACTTC.

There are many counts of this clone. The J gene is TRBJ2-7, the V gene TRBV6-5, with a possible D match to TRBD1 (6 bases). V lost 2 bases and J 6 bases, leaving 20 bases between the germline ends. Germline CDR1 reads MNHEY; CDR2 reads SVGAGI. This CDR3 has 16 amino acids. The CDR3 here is CASSYGRGQPGGEQYF. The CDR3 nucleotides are TGTGCCAGCAGTTACGGTAGAGGACAGCCGGGTGGCGAGCAGTACTTC.

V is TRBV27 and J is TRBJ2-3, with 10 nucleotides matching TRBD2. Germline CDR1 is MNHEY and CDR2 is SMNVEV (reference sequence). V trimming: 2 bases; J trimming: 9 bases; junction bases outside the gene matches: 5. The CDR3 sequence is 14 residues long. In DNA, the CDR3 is TGTGCCAGCAGTTTAAGGCTAGCGGGAGAGACGCAGTATTTT. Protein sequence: CASSLRLAGETQYF.

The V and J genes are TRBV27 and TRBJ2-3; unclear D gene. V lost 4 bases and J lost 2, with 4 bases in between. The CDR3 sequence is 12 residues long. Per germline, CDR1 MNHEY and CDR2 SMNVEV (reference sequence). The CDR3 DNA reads TGTGCCAGCAGTTATAACACAGATACGCAGTATTTT. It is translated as CASSYNTDTQYF.

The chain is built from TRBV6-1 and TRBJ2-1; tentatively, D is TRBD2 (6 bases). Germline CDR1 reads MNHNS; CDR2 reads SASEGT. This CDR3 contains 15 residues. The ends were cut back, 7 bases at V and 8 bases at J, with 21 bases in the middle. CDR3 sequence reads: CASTEGPGSWDEQFF. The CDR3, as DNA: TGTGCCAGCACTGAGGGACCCGGGAGCTGGGATGAGCAGTTCTTC.

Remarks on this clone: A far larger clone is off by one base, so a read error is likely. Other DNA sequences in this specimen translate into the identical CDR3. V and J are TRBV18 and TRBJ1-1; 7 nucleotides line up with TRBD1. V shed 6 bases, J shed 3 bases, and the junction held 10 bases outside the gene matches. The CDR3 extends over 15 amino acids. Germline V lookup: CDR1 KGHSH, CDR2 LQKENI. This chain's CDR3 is CASSGTGTEYTEAFF. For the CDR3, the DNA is TGTGCCAGCTCTGGCACCGGGACAGAATACACTGAAGCTTTCTTT. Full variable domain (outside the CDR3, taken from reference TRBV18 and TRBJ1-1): NAGVMQNPRHLVRRRGQEARLRCSPMKGHSHVYWYRQLPEEGLKFMVYLQKENIIDESGMPKERFSAEFPKEGPSILRIQQVVRGDSAAYFCASSGTGTEYTEAFFGQGTRLTVV.

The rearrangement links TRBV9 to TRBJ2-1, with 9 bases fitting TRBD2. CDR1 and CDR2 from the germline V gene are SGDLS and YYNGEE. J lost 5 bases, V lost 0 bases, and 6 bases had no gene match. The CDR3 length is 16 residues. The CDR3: CASSVGASGVHNEQFF. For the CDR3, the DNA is TGTGCCAGCAGCGTAGGGGCTAGCGGGGTACACAATGAGCAGTTCTTC.

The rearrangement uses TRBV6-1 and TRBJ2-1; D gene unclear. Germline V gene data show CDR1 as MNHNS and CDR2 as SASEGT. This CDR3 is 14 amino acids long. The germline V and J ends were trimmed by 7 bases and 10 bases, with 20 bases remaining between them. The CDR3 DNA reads TGTGCCAGCACCGACCTGGGCGGACGACGGGAGCAGTTCTTC. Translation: CASTDLGGRREQFF.

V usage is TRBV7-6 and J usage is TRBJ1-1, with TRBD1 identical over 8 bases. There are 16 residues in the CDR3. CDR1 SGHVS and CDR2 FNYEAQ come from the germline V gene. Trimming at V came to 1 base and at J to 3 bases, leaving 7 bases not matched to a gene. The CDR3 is CASSLDVTGADTEAFF. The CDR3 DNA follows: TGTGCCAGCAGCTTAGACGTGACAGGGGCGGACACTGAAGCTTTCTTT.

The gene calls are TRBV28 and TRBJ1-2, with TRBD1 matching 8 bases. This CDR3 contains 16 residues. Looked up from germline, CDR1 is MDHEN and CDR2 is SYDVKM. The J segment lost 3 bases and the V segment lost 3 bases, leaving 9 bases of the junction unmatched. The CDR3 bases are TGTGCCAGCAGTTTTGGGACAGGTGATTCCTACTATGGCTACACCTTC. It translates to CASSFGTGDSYYGYTF.

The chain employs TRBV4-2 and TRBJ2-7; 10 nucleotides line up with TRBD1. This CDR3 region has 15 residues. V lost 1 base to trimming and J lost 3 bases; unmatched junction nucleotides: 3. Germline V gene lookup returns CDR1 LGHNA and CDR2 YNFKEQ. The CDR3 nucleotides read TGTGCCAGCAGCCAAGGAGGGACAGGGGTCTACGAGCAGTACTTC. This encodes CASSQGGTGVYEQYF.